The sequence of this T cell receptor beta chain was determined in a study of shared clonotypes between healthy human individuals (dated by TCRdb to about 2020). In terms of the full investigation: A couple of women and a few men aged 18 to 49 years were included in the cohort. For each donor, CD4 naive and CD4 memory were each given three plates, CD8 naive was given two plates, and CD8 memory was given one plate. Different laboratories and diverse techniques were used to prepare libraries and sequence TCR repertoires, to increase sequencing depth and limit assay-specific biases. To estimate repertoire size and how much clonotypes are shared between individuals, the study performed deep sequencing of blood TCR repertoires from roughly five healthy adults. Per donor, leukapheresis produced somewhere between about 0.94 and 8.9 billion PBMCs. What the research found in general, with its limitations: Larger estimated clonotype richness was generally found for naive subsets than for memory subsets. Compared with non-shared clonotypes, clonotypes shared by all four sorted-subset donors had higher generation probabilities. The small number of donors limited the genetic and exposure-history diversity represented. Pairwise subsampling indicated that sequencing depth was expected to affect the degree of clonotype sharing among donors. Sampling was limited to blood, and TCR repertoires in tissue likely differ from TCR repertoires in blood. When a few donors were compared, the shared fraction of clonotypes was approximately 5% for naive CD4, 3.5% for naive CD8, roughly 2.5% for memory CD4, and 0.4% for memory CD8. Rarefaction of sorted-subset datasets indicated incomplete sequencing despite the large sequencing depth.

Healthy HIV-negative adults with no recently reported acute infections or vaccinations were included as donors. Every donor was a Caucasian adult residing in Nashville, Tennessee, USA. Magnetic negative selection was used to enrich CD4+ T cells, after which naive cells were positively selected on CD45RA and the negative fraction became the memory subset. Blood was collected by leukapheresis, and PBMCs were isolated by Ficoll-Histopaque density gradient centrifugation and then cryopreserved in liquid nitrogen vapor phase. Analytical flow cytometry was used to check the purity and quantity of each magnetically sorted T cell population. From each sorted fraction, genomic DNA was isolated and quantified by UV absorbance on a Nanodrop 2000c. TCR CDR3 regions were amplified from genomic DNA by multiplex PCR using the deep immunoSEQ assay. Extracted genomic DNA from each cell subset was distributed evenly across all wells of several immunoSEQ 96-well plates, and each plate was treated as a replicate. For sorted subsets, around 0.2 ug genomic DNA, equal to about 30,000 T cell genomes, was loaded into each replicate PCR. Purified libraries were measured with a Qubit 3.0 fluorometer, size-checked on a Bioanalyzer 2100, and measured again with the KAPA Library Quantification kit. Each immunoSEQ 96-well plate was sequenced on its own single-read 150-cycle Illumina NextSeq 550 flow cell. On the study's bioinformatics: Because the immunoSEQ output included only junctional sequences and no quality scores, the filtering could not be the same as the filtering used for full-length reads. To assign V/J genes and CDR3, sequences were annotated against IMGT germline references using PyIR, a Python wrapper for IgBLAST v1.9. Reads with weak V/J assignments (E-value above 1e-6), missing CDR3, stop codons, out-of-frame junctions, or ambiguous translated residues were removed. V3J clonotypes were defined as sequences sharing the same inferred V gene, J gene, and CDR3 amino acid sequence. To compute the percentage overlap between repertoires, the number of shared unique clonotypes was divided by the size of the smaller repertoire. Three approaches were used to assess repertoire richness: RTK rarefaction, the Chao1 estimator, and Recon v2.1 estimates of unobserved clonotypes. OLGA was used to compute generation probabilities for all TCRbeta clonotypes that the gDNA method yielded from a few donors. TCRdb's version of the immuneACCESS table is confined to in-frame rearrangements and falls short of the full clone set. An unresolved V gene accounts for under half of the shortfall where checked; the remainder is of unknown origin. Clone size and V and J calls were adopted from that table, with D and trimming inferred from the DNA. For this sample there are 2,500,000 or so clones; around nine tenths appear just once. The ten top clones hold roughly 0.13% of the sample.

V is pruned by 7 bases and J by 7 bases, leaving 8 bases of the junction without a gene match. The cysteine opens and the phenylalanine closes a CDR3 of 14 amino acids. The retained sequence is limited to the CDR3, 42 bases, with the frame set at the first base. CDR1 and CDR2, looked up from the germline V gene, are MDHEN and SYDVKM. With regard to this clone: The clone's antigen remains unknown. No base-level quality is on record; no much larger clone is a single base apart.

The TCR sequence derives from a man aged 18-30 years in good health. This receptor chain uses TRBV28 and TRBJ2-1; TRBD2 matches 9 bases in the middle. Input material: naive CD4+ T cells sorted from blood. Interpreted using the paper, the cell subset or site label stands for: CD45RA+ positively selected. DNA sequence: TGTGCCAGCACCCCCGGCGGGGGGGCAAATGAGCAGTTCTTC. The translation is CASTPGGGANEQFF.